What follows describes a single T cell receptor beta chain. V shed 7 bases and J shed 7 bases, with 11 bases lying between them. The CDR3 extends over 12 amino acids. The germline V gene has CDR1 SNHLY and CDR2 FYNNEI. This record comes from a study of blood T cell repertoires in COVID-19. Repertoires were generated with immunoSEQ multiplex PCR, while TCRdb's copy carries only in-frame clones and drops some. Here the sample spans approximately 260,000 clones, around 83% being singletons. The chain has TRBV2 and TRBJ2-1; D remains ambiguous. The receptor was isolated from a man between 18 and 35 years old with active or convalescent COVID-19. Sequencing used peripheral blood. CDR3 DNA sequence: TGTGCCAGCAACCCCCATGAGAATGAGCAGTTCTTC. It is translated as CASNPHENEQFF.